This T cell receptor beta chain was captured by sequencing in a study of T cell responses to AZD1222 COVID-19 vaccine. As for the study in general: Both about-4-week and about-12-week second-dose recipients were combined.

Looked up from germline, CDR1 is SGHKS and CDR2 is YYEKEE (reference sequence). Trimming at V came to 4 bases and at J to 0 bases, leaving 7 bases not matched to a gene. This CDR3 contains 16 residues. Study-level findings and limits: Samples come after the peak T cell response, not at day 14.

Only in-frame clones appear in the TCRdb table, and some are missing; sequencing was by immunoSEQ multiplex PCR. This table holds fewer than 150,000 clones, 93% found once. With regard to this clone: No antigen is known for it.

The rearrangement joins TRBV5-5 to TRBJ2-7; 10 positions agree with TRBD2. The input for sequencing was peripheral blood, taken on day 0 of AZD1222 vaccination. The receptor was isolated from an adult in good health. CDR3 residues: CASSDRTSGTSYEQYF. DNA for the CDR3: TGTGCCAGCAGCGATAGGACTAGCGGCACCTCCTACGAGCAGTACTTC.